These T cell receptor beta chains were read from a single sample in a study of cytomegalovirus exposure and HLA in healthy donors. Using immunoSEQ multiplex PCR, the repertoire was profiled, and TCRdb retains in-frame clones only, with some absent. Seen here are around 99,000 clones, 73% observed once, and the top ten hold 8.4%. The sequenced material came from PBMCs. The receptors shown here come from a middle-aged man in good health and CMV-seronegative. CDR3s include the opening cysteine and the closing phenylalanine or tryptophan. D genes are given only for firm matches. Clone size is not always given. Where it is, it says once, few, many or a class for expanded clones.

j_gene,d_gene,v_gene,abundance,CDR3nt,CDR3aa
TRBJ1-4,NA,TRBV10-3,NA,TGTGCCATCAGTGACTTGAACAGGGCAACTAATGAAAAACTGTTTTTT,CAISDLNRATNEKLFF
TRBJ1-1,TRBD1,TRBV30,NA,TGTGCCTGGAACCGAAAGGACAGGTTGAACACTGAAGCTTTCTTT,CAWNRKDRLNTEAFF
TRBJ1-3,NA,TRBV19,NA,TGTGCCAGTAGTTTCCTGGGAGTCTCTGGAAACACCATATATTTT,CASSFLGVSGNTIYF
TRBJ2-3,NA,TRBV6-6,NA,TGTGCCAGCAGTTACTCCTTCACAGATACGCAGTATTTT,CASSYSFTDTQYF
TRBJ1-1,TRBD1,TRBV7-8,NA,TGTGCCAGCAGCTTAGGCTGGCAGGGGGACACTGAAGCTTTCTTT,CASSLGWQGDTEAFF
TRBJ2-5,NA,TRBV18,NA,TGTGCCAGCTCACCCGTGGCACAAGAGACCCAGTACTTC,CASSPVAQETQYF
TRBJ2-7,TRBD2,TRBV29-1,few,TGCAGCGTTGGGGGACTAGCGGGGGCGGCCTACGAGCAGTACTTC,CSVGGLAGAAYEQYF
TRBJ1-5,TRBD1,TRBV6-5,few,TGTGCCAGCAGGGGACAGGGTGATGTTCAGCCCCAGCATTTT,CASRGQGDVQPQHF
TRBJ2-3,TRBD1,TRBV18,NA,TGTGCCAGCTCACCATATCGGACAGGGTTTACAGATACGCAGTATTTT,CASSPYRTGFTDTQYF
TRBJ2-6,NA,TRBV6-5,NA,TGTGCCAGCAGTTACGGACAGGCCAACGTCCTGACTTTC,CASSYGQANVLTF
TRBJ2-5,TRBD2,TRBV4-1,NA,TGCGCCAGCAGCCAGGGAGCTAGCGGGGTCCTGAGGGAGACCCAGTACTTC,CASSQGASGVLRETQYF
TRBJ2-5,TRBD1,TRBV5-1,NA,TGCGCCAGCCGAAGGGCAGGGGGCGCGGGGGAGACCCAGTACTTC,CASRRAGGAGETQYF
TRBJ2-7,NA,TRBV7-8,NA,TGTGCCAGCAGCTTAGCGCGGCAGGGCCCCTACGAGCAGTACTTC,CASSLARQGPYEQYF
TRBJ2-7,TRBD1,TRBV6-5,NA,TGTGCCAGCAGTTACTCTACCCAGGGGGCAGGCGAGCAGTACTTC,CASSYSTQGAGEQYF
TRBJ1-1,NA,TRBV6-4,NA,TGTGCCAGCAGTGACAGGGGTTACACTGAAGCTTTCTTT,CASSDRGYTEAFF
TRBJ2-3,NA,TRBV18,NA,TGTGCCAGCTCACCACTGATGGGGGACAATACGCAGTATTTT,CASSPLMGDNTQYF
TRBJ1-1,TRBD1,TRBV19,NA,TGTGCCAGTAGTATGAAGACAGGGATGAACACTGAAGCTTTCTTT,CASSMKTGMNTEAFF